Each of the 10 T cell receptor beta chains below was sequenced from the same sample in a study of beta chain features in type 1 diabetes. The authors reverse transcribed all of the isolated RNA, so sequencing captured expressed TCRB transcripts. The assay was immunoSEQ multiplex PCR, and TCRdb's table has in-frame clones only and misses some. Of about 340,000 clones listed, under 8.5% were seen once; the top ten hold under 0.5%. Input material: central memory CD4+ T cells from blood. The receptors stem from a woman aged 18-35 years in good health.

The table lists this clone with a few counts. The J gene is TRBJ2-7, the V gene TRBV5-1, with 8 positions matching TRBD1. Per germline, CDR1 SGHRS and CDR2 YFSETQ. V gave up 0 bases and J gave up 7 bases; unmatched junction bases: 9. This CDR3 comprises 15 residues. The CDR3 loop reads CASSLGMDRAVEQYF. The CDR3 coding sequence is TGCGCCAGCAGCTTGGGAATGGACAGGGCGGTTGAGCAGTACTTC.

Ten or more counts support this clone. The V gene is TRBV5-4, the J gene TRBJ2-7; 8 bases are shared with TRBD1. With V trimmed by 4 bases and J by 5 bases, 8 bases remained unmatched. Germline V CDR1 and CDR2: SGHNT, YYREEE (reference sequence). This CDR3 comprises 14 residues. The CDR3 DNA sequence: TGTGCCAGCAGCACACGGACAGGGCGGCACGAGCAGTACTTC. Residues: CASSTRTGRHEQYF.

This clone was seen a handful of times. This chain connects TRBV19 to TRBJ2-6; D unclear. The length of the CDR3 is 14 residues. V dropped 7 bases and J dropped 0 bases, with 7 bases sitting between them. Per the germline V gene, CDR1 is LNHDA and CDR2 is SQIVND (reference sequence). CDR3 sequence (DNA): TGTGCCAGTAAGCAGTTCTCTGGGGCCAACGTCCTGACTTTC. Encoded protein: CASKQFSGANVLTF.

A remark on this clone: The DNA is omitted, as the CDR3 cannot be located on it reliably, and the CDR3 follows TCRdb's listing. The rearrangement uses TRBV28 and TRBJ1-2. Germline V gives CDR1 MDHEN, CDR2 SYDVKM. With termini counted, the CDR3 has 12 amino acids. The CDR3 protein is CASSTSGLGYTF.

This CDR3 is CASSLRTSGSKDTQYF. The CDR3 coding sequence is TGTGCCAGCAGCTTGCGGACTAGCGGGAGTAAAGATACGCAGTATTTT. V gene TRBV7-8 combines with J gene TRBJ2-3, with 13 positions matching TRBD2. Trimming cost V 3 bases and J 5 bases; bases outside gene matches: 5. Germline V gene lookup returns CDR1 SGHVS and CDR2 FQNEAQ. This CDR3 is 16 amino acids long.

This clone has only a few counts. The rearrangement joins TRBV21-1 to TRBJ2-2; the table calls TRBD1, which could not be checked here. TRBV21-1 is tagged as a pseudogene. This CDR3 has 13 amino acids. The CDR3 spells CASILTGAGELFF. The CDR3 nucleotides are TGTGCCAGCATCCTCACAGGGGCCGGGGAGCTGTTTTTT.

V gene TRBV5-6 combines with J gene TRBJ2-1; D remains ambiguous. CDR3 length: 15 amino acids. Germline assignment: CDR1 SGHDT and CDR2 YYEEEE. Trimming took 0 bases from V and 2 from J, leaving 9 bases between them. Here the CDR3 DNA reads TGTGCCAGCAGCTTGGGCAGGATAGCCTACAATGAGCAGTTCTTC. It codes for CASSLGRIAYNEQFF. The entire variable domain, with the rest obtained from reference TRBV5-6 and TRBJ2-1, is as follows: DAGVTQSPTHLIKTRGQQVTLRCSPKSGHDTVSWYQQALGQGPQFIFQYYEEEERQRGNFPDRFSGHQFPNYSSELNVNALLLGDSALYLCASSLGRIAYNEQFFGPGTRLTVL.

This chain connects TRBV20-1 to TRBJ2-1; no firm D call. Trimming removed 3 bases at V and 12 bases at J, with 12 bases between. The CDR3 is made up of 11 amino acids. Germline-derived CDR1 and CDR2 are DFQATT and SNEGSKA (reference sequence). The CDR3: CSASDPTWQFF. The CDR3 DNA reads TGCAGTGCTAGTGACCCTACCTGGCAGTTCTTC.

This rearrangement joins TRBV25-1 to TRBJ2-7; 11 nucleotides align to TRBD2. J was trimmed by 4 bases and V by 5 bases; bases with no gene match: 7. The length of the CDR3 is 15 residues. Germline values: CDR1 MGHDK, CDR2 SYGVNS. As DNA, the CDR3 is TGTGCCAGCAGTTCGGGGCTAGCGGGAGGATACGAGCAGTACTTC. Amino acid sequence: CASSSGLAGGYEQYF.

In this sample, this clone turned up a few times. V gene TRBV6-6 combines with J gene TRBJ2-3; TRBD1 matches at 9 bases. The CDR3 length is 15 residues. Trimming at V came to 6 bases and at J to 4 bases, leaving 8 bases not matched to a gene. CDR1 is MNHNY, CDR2 SVGAGI, per germline (reference sequence). CDR3 protein: CASRRTGGNADTQYF. The DNA of the CDR3 is TGTGCCAGCAGACGTACAGGGGGCAACGCAGATACGCAGTATTTT.